This T cell receptor beta chain was captured by sequencing in a study of beta chain features in type 1 diabetes. The wider study: Sorted cells examined across all samples numbered some 98 million. Study findings and constraints: People with Type 1 diabetes carried modestly yet significantly shorter TCRB CDR3s in all four CD4+ subsets. Type 1 diabetes patients had VDJ junctions that carried fewer insertions and more deletions.

This CDR3 has 12 amino acids. The ends were cut back, 8 bases at V and 0 bases at J, with 7 bases in the middle. Germline CDR1 is MDHEN and CDR2 is SYDVKM. Since all of the isolated RNA was reverse transcribed, expressed TCRB transcripts were what got sequenced. TCRdb's table, derived via immunoSEQ multiplex PCR, lists solely in-frame clones and lacks some. The table lists hundreds of thousands of clones, about 29% of them singletons. As for this clone: Its antigen is as yet unknown.

This receptor was taken from a man between 18 and 35 years old in good health. Material: naive CD4+ T cells from blood. The chain recombines TRBV28 with TRBJ1-1; D remains ambiguous. In DNA, the CDR3 is TGTGCCAGCGGCGGGTTGAACACTGAAGCTTTCTTT. It is translated as CASGGLNTEAFF. The whole variable domain, filled in from reference TRBV28 and TRBJ1-1, reads DVKVTQSSRYLVKRTGEKVFLECVQDMDHENMFWYRQDPGLGLRLIYFSYDVKMKEKGDIPEGYSVSREKKERFSLILESASTNQTSMYLCASGGLNTEAFFGQGTRLTVV.